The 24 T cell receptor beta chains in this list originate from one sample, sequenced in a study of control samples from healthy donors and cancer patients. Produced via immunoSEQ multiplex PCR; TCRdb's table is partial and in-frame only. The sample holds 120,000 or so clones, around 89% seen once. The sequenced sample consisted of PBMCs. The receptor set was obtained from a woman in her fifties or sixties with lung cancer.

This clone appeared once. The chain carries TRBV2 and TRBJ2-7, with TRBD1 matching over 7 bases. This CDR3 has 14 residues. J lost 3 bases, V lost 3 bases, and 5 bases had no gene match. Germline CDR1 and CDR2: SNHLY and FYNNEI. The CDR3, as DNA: TGTGCCAGCAGTGATAGGACAGGTCACTACGAGCAGTACTTC. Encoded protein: CASSDRTGHYEQYF.

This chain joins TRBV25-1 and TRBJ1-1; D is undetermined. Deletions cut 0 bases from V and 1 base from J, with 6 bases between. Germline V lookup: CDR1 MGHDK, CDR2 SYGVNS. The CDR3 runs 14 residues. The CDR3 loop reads CASSEYGRNTEAFF. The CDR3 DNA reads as TGTGCCAGCAGTGAATACGGCAGGAACACTGAAGCTTTCTTT.

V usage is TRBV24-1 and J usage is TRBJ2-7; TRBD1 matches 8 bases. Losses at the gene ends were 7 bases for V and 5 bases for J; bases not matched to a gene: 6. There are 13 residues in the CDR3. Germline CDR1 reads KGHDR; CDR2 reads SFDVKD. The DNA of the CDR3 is TGTGCCACCAGGAAGACAGGGGAGGACGAGCAGTACTTC. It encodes CATRKTGEDEQYF.

Here the CDR3 reads CASSSLGTVEVSEQYF. In DNA, the CDR3 is TGTGCCAGCAGTTCCCTCGGGACAGTCGAAGTCTCCGAGCAGTACTTC. The J gene is TRBJ2-7, the V gene TRBV28; 7 bases are a match to TRBD1. Losses at the gene ends were 4 bases for V and 6 bases for J; bases not matched to a gene: 15. The CDR3 spans 16 residues. From germline, CDR1 is MDHEN and CDR2 SYDVKM. The full variable domain, rest sourced from reference TRBV28 and TRBJ2-7, is DVKVTQSSRYLVKRTGEKVFLECVQDMDHENMFWYRQDPGLGLRLIYFSYDVKMKEKGDIPEGYSVSREKKERFSLILESASTNQTSMYLCASSSLGTVEVSEQYFGPGTRLTVT.

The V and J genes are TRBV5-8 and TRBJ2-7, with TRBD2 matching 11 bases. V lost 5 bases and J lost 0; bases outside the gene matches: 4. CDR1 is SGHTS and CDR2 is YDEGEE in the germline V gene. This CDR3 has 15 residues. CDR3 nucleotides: TGTGCCAGCAGGATTAGCGGGGGGGTCTCCTACGAGCAGTACTTC. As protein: CASRISGGVSYEQYF.

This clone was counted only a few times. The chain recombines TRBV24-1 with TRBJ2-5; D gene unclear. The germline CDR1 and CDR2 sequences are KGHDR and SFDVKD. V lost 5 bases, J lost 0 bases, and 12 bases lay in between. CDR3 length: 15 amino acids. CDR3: CATSVNKGNQETQYF. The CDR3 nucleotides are TGTGCCACCAGTGTGAATAAAGGGAACCAAGAGACCCAGTACTTC.

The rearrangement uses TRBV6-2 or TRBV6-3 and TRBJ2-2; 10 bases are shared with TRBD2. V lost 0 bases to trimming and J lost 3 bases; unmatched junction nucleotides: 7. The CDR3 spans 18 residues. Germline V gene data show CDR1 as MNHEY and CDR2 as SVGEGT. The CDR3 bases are TGTGCCAGCAGTTACTCGACCAGCGGGGGGGCTGACACCGGGGAGCTGTTTTTT. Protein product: CASSYSTSGGADTGELFF.

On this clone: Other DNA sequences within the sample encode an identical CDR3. CDR3 in amino acids: CASSTANTEAFF. The CDR3 bases are TGTGCCAGTTCTACAGCTAACACTGAAGCTTTCTTT. V gene TRBV19 combines with J gene TRBJ1-1; D remains ambiguous. Germline V gene lookup returns CDR1 LNHDA and CDR2 SQIVND (reference sequence). The V end was cut by 8 bases, the J end by 2 bases, with 9 bases between. The length of the CDR3 is 12 residues. Combining the CDR3 with reference TRBV19 and TRBJ1-1 gives the whole variable domain DGGITQSPKYLFRKEGQNVTLSCEQNLNHDAMYWYRQDPGQGLRLIYYSQIVNDFQKGDIAEGYSVSREKKESFPLTVTSAQKNPTAFYLCASSTANTEAFFGQGTRLTVV.

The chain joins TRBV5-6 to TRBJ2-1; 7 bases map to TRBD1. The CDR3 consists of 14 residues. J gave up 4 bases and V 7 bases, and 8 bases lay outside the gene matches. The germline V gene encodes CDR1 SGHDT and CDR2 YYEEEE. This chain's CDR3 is CASHRDSYYNEQFF. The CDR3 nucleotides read TGTGCCAGCCACCGGGACAGCTATTACAATGAGCAGTTCTTC.

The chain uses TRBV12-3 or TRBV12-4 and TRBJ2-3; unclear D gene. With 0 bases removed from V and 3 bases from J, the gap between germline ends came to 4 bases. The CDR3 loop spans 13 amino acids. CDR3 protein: CASSLAATDTQYF. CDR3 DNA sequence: TGTGCCAGCAGTTTAGCGGCGACAGATACGCAGTATTTT.

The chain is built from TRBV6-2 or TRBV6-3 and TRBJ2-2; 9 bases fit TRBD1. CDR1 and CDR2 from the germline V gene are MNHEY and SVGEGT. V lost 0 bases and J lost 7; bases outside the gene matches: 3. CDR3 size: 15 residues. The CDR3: CASSYSGQGNGELFF. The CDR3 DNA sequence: TGTGCCAGCAGTTACTCGGGACAGGGAAACGGGGAGCTGTTTTTT.

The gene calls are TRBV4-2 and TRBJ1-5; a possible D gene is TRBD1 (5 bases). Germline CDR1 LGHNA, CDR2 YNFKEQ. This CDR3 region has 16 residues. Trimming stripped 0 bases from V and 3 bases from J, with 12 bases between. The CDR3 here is CASSQDRQGYNQPQHF. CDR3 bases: TGTGCCAGCAGCCAAGATAGGCAGGGATACAATCAGCCCCAGCATTTT.

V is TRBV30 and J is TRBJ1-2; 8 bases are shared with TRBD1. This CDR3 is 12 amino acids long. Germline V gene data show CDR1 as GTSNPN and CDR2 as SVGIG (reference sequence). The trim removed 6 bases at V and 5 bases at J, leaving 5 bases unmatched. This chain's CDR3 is CACPGQVYGYTF. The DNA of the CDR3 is TGTGCCTGTCCGGGACAGGTTTATGGCTACACCTTC.

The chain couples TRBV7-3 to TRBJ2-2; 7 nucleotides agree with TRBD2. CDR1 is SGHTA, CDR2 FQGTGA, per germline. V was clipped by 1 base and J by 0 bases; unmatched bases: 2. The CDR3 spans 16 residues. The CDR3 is CASSLNAGANTGELFF. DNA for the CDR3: TGTGCCAGCAGCTTAAATGCGGGAGCGAACACCGGGGAGCTGTTTTTT.

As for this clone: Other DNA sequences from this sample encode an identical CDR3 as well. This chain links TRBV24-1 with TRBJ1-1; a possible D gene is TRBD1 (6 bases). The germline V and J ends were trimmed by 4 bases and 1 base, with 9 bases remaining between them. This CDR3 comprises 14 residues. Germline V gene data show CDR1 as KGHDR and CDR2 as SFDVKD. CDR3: CATSEGRGNTEAFF. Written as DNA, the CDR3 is TGTGCCACCAGTGAGGGCAGGGGGAACACTGAAGCTTTCTTT.

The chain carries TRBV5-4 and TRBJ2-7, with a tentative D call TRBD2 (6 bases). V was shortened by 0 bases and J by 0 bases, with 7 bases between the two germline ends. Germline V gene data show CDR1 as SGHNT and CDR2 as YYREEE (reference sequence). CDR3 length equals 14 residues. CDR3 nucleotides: TGTGCCAGCAGCTTGGACGGGGGCTCCTACGAGCAGTACTTC. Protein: CASSLDGGSYEQYF.

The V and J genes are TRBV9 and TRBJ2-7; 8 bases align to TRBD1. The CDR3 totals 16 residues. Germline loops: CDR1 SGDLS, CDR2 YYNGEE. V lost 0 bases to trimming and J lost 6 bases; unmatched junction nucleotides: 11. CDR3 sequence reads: CASSVAWDRSGSEQYF. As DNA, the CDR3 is TGTGCCAGCAGCGTAGCTTGGGACAGGTCCGGATCCGAGCAGTACTTC.

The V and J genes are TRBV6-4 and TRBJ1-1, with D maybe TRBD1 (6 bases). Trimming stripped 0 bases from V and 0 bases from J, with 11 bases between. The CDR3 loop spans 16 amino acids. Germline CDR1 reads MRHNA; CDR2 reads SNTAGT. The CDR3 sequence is CASSDSIRGMNTEAFF. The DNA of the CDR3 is TGTGCCAGCAGTGACTCCATAAGGGGGATGAACACTGAAGCTTTCTTT.

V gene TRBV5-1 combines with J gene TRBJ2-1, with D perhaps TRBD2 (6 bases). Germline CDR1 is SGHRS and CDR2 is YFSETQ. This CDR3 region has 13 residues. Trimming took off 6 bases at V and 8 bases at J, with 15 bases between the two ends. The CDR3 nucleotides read TGCGCCAGCAAAAGGCGGGGTTACGATGAGCAGTTCTTC. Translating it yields CASKRRGYDEQFF.

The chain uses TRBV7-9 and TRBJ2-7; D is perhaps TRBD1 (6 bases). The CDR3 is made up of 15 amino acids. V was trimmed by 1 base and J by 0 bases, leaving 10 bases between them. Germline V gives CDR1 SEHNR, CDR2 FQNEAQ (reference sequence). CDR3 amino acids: CASSLGGGSSYEQYF. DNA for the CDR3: TGTGCCAGCAGCTTAGGAGGGGGTAGCTCCTACGAGCAGTACTTC.

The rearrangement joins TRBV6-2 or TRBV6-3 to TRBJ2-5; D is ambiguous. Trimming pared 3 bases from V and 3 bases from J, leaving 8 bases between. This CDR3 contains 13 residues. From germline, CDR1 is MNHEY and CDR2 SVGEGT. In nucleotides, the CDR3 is TGTGCCAGCAGTTATTTTCACGAAGAGACCCAGTACTTC. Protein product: CASSYFHEETQYF.

This CDR3 is CASSRDRPNNNSPLHF. The CDR3 DNA is TGTGCCAGCAGCAGGGACAGGCCTAATAATAATTCACCCCTCCACTTT. V and J are TRBV7-8 and TRBJ1-6; TRBD1 agrees at 8 bases. This CDR3 has 16 amino acids. The ends lost 5 bases at V and 5 bases at J; junction bases unmatched: 8. Germline V gene sequence: CDR1 SGHVS, CDR2 FQNEAQ.

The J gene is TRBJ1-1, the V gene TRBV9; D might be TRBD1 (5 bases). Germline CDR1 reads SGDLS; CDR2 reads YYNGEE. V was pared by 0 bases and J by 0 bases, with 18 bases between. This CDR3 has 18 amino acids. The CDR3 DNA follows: TGTGCCAGCAGCGTAGATGTGGGGACGAATACTCTGAACACTGAAGCTTTCTTT. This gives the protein CASSVDVGTNTLNTEAFF.

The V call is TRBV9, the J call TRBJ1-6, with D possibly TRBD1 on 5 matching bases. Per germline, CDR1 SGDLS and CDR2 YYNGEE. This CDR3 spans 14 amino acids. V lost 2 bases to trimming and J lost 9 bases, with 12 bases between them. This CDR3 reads CASSVGGDGSPLHF. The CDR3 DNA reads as TGTGCCAGCAGCGTTGGAGGGGATGGTTCACCCCTCCACTTT.